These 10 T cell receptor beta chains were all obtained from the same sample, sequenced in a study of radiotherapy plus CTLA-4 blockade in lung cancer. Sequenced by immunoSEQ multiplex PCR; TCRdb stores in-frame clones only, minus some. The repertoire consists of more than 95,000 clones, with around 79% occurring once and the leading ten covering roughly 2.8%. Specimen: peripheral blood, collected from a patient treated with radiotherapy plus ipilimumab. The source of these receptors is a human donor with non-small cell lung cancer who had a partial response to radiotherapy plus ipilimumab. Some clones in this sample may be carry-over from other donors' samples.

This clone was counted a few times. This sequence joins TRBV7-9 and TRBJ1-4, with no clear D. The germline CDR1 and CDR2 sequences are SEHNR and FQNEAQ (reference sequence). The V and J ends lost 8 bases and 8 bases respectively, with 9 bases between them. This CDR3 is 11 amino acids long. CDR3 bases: TGTGCCAGCGGCGTACAGGAAAAACTGTTTTTT. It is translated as CASGVQEKLFF.

The CDR3 loop reads CASSQGMTVNYGYTF. CDR3 coding DNA: TGCGCCAGCAGCCAAGGCATGACAGTGAATTATGGCTACACCTTC. The chain uses TRBV4-3 and TRBJ1-2; the D gene is possibly TRBD1 (5 bases). V was shortened by 1 base and J by 5 bases, with 14 bases between the two germline ends. The germline CDR1 and CDR2 sequences are LGHNA and YSLEER. The CDR3 consists of 15 residues.

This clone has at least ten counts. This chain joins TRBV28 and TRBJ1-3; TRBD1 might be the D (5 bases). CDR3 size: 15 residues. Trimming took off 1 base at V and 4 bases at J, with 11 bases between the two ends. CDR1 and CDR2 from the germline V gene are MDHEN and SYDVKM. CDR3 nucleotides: TGTGCCAGCAGTTTATTAGGAGGGGAAGGAAACACCATATATTTT. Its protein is CASSLLGGEGNTIYF.

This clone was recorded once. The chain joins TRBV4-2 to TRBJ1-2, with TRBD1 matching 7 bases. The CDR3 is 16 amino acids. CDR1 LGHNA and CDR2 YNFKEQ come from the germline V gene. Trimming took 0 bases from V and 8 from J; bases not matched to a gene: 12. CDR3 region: CASSQEGGGGVGGYTF. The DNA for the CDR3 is TGTGCCAGCAGCCAAGAGGGAGGAGGGGGCGTTGGGGGCTACACCTTC.

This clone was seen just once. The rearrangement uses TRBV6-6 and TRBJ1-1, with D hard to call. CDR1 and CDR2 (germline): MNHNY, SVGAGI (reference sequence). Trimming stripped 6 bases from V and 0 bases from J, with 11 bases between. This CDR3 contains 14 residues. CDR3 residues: CASSSGNMNTEAFF. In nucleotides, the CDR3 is TGTGCCAGCAGCTCCGGGAATATGAACACTGAAGCTTTCTTT.

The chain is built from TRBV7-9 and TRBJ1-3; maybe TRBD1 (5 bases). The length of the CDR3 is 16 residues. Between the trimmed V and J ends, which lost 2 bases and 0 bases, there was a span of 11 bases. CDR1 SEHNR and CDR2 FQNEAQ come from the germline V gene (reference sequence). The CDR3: CASSLRGQSSGNTIYF. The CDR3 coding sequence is TGTGCCAGCAGCTTAAGGGGCCAGAGCTCTGGAAACACCATATATTTT.

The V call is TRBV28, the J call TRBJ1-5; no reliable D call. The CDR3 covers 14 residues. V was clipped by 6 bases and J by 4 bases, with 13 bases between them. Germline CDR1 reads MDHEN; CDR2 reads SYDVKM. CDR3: CASRGRVWNQPQHF. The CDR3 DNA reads TGTGCCAGCAGGGGCAGAGTCTGGAATCAGCCCCAGCATTTT.

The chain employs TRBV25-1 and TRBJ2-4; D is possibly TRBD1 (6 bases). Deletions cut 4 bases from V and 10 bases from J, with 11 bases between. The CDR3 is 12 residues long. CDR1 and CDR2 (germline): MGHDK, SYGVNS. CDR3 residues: CASSAGTGIQYF. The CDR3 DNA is TGTGCCAGCAGTGCTGGAACAGGGATTCAGTACTTC. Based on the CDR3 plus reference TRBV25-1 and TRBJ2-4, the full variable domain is EADIYQTPRYLVIGTGKKITLECSQTMGHDKMYWYQQDPGMELHLIHYSYGVNSTEKGDLSSESTVSRIRTEHFPLTLESARPSHTSQYLCASSAGTGIQYFGAGTRLSVL.

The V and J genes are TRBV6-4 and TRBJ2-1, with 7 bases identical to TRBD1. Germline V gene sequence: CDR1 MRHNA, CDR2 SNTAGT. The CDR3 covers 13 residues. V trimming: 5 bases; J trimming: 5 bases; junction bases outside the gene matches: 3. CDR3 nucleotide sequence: TGTGCCAGCAGTAAGGACAGGAACAATGAGCAGTTCTTC. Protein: CASSKDRNNEQFF.

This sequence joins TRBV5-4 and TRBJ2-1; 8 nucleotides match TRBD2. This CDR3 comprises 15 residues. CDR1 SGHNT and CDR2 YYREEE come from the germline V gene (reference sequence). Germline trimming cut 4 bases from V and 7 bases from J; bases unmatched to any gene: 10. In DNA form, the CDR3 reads TGTGCCAGCAGCCCCGGGGAGCGGGGGTGGAATGAGCAGTTCTTC. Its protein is CASSPGERGWNEQFF.